The 27 T cell receptor beta chains below all came from one sample that was sequenced in a study of T cells in Graves' hyperthyroidism and ophthalmopathy. Amplified TCR beta CDR3 regions came from RNA transcripts. Primed by the HTBI set, a first-round RT-PCR was run on the TCR CDR3. TCRdb analysed the multiplex PCR reads with MiXCR anew, one entry per CDR3 protein. The sample includes roughly 650,000 distinct CDR3 sequences, roughly 16% of them seen just once. The sample taken for sequencing was blood. All receptors come from a woman between 40 and 55 years old with Graves' ophthalmopathy.

This clonotype was detected ten times or more. The genes are TRBV7-9 and TRBJ2-3; TRBD2 might be the D (5 bases). Looked up from germline, CDR1 is SEHNR and CDR2 is FQNEAQ (reference sequence). The CDR3 extends over 14 amino acids. The V end lost 1 base, the J end lost 4 bases, and 9 bases lay between the germline ends. CDR3 in DNA: TGTGCCAGCAGCTTAGGAGGGTCTGCAGATACGCAGTATTTT. It is translated as CASSLGGSADTQYF.

This clonotype was detected ten times or more. The J gene is TRBJ2-3, the V gene TRBV10-3; 10 bases are a match to TRBD1. The V gene end was trimmed by 4 bases and the J gene end by 4 bases; junction bases not matched to a gene: 8. This CDR3 contains 16 residues. The germline V gene encodes CDR1 ENHRY and CDR2 SYGVKD. CDR3 coding DNA: TGTGCCATCAGTGCGGCACCGGGACAGGGGTCAGATACGCAGTATTTT. It specifies CAISAAPGQGSDTQYF.

This clonotype was observed many times. One junction end disagrees with the germline gene, perhaps due to a read error. The chain recombines TRBV7-2 with TRBJ2-1; 9 bases map to TRBD2. Germline values: CDR1 SGHTA, CDR2 FQGNSA. This CDR3 contains 16 residues. In DNA, the CDR3 is TGTGCCAGCAGCTCCAGGAGGAGCGGGGGGTACACTGAGCAGTTCTTC. Its protein is CASSSRRSGGYTEQFF.

This clonotype was recorded at least ten times. The V call is TRBV28, the J call TRBJ2-3; 7 nucleotides line up with TRBD2. With 8 bases clipped from V and 2 bases from J, the junction kept 7 bases outside the gene matches. Germline loops: CDR1 MDHEN, CDR2 SYDVKM. This CDR3 spans 14 amino acids. In DNA form, the CDR3 reads TGTGCCAGCTCGGGGGGAGTGATCACAGATACGCAGTATTTT. Translated: CASSGGVITDTQYF.

This chain joins TRBV25-1 and TRBJ1-2; D is perhaps TRBD1 (5 bases). The CDR3 is made up of 14 amino acids. V lost 1 base, J lost 7 bases, and 13 bases lay in between. Looked up from germline, CDR1 is MGHDK and CDR2 is SYGVNS. This CDR3 is CASSESPGVSGYTF. In DNA, the CDR3 is TGTGCCAGCAGTGAATCTCCGGGGGTTAGTGGCTACACCTTC.

This clonotype was counted between two and nine times. The rearrangement links TRBV20-1 to TRBJ1-4, with D possibly TRBD1 on 6 matching bases. Trimming shortened V by 0 bases and J by 7 bases, and 15 bases separated the two germline ends. This CDR3 has 15 residues. Germline V gene data show CDR1 as DFQATT and CDR2 as SNEGSKA (reference sequence). For the CDR3, the DNA is TGCAGTGCTAGAGATTCCCATATCAGGGGTGAAAAACTGTTTTTT. The encoded protein is CSARDSHIRGEKLFF.

Concerning this clonotype itself: A clone one base away is much larger, so this may be a read error. This chain links TRBV11-2 with TRBJ2-1; tentative D call: TRBD2 (5 bases). This CDR3 is built from 14 residues. Per germline, CDR1 SGHAT and CDR2 FQNNGV. CDR3 amino acids: CAGSLSGFSNEQFF. The CDR3 nucleotides are TGTGCCGGCAGCTTGTCGGGGTTTAGCAATGAGCAGTTCTTC. The variable domain in full, with the rest retrieved from reference TRBV11-2 and TRBJ2-1, is EAGVAQSPRYKIIEKRQSVAFWCNPISGHATLYWYQQILGQGPKLLIQFQNNGVVDDSQLPKDRFSAERLKGVDSTLKIQPAKLEDSAVYLCAGSLSGFSNEQFFGPGTRLTVL.

The chain has TRBV29-1 and TRBJ1-2, with TRBD1 identical over 9 bases. Unmatched junction bases numbered 11, after V lost 7 bases and J lost 2 bases. Germline values: CDR1 SQVTM, CDR2 ANQGSEA. The CDR3 loop spans 15 amino acids. The CDR3 spells CSARVAGTGNYGYTF. In nucleotides, the CDR3 is TGCAGCGCCCGCGTAGCCGGGACAGGGAACTATGGCTACACCTTC.

This clonotype has at least ten counts. The chain links TRBV6-1 to TRBJ1-4, with 7 bases that match TRBD1. The ends lost 5 bases at V and 2 bases at J; junction bases unmatched: 14. Germline CDR1 MNHNS, CDR2 SASEGT. The CDR3 loop spans 18 amino acids. DNA of the CDR3: TGTGCCAGCAGTTGGACCGGACAGGCGCGGTTGACTAATGAAAAACTGTTTTTT. Translating it yields CASSWTGQARLTNEKLFF.

This clonotype was detected a few times. This chain links TRBV7-9 with TRBJ2-3, with TRBD1 matching over 8 bases. V shed 2 bases, J shed 1 base, and the junction held 11 bases outside the gene matches. There are 18 residues in the CDR3. Germline-derived CDR1 and CDR2 are SEHNR and FQNEAQ (reference sequence). The CDR3 loop is CASSLKRTGMSGTDTQYF. CDR3 bases: TGTGCCAGCAGCTTAAAGCGGACAGGGATGTCTGGCACAGATACGCAGTATTTT.

This clonotype was found many times. J is TRBJ2-7 and V is TRBV5-1; 11 bases fit TRBD1. The CDR3 has 14 amino acids. The germline gives CDR1 SGHRS, CDR2 YFSETQ. The J segment lost 5 bases and the V segment lost 4 bases, leaving 5 bases of the junction unmatched. The CDR3 loop reads CASSLGQGADEQYF. The CDR3 coding sequence is TGCGCCAGCAGCCTTGGACAGGGGGCCGACGAGCAGTACTTC.

This clonotype was recorded many times. J is TRBJ2-5 and V is TRBV12-3 or TRBV12-4, with D perhaps TRBD2 (6 bases). The V end lost 5 bases, the J end lost 4 bases, and 11 bases lay between the germline ends. CDR3 length: 13 amino acids. CDR3 residues: CASSPRRAETQYF. The CDR3 DNA sequence: TGTGCCAGCAGTCCCCGGAGGGCAGAGACCCAGTACTTC.

The J gene is TRBJ2-3, the V gene TRBV6-2 or TRBV6-3; the D is unclear. In germline, CDR1 is MNHEY, CDR2 SVGEGT. V lost 8 bases to trimming and J lost 4 bases, with 16 bases between them. The CDR3 is made up of 14 amino acids. CDR3 nucleotide sequence: TGTGCCAGCGCAGGCAGAGCCGAGGCAGATACGCAGTATTTT. This encodes CASAGRAEADTQYF.

This clonotype showed up just a few times. The chain recombines TRBV29-1 with TRBJ2-5, with 7 bases that match TRBD1. CDR3 size: 12 residues. The germline gives CDR1 SQVTM, CDR2 ANQGSEA. The junction had 6 bases not matched to a gene; V was cut back by 6 bases and J by 5 bases. The CDR3 DNA is TGCAGCGTGACAGGGACCATGGAGACCCAGTACTTC. Residues: CSVTGTMETQYF. Variable domain in full (rest from reference TRBV29-1 and TRBJ2-5): SAVISQKPSRDICQRGTSLTIQCQVDSQVTMMFWYRQQPGQSLTLIATANQGSEATYESGFVIDKFPISRPNLTFSTLTVSNMSPEDSSIYLCSVTGTMETQYFGPGTRLLVL.

This clonotype was counted between two and nine times. A much bigger clone sits one base away, suggesting this may be a read error. The chain is built from TRBV11-3 and TRBJ2-2, with D perhaps matching TRBD2 (5 bases). Germline loops: CDR1 SGHNT, CDR2 YENEEA. This CDR3 spans 14 amino acids. CDR3 DNA sequence: TGTGCCAGCAGCCCCACCTCGAACACCGGGGAGCGGTTTTTT. As protein: CASSPTSNTGERFF.

There are many counts of this clonotype. The chain joins TRBV28 to TRBJ2-7; D is ambiguous. The CDR3 loop spans 14 amino acids. The V gene's germline CDR1 is MDHEN and CDR2 SYDVKM. V was cut by 5 bases and J by 3 bases, with 14 bases left in between. Written as DNA, the CDR3 is TGTGCCAGCAGTCCGGCTGGCGGCGTCTACGAGCAGTACTTC. The encoded protein is CASSPAGGVYEQYF.

This clonotype was counted many times. The CDR3 sequence is CASKQGGTYNEQFF. CDR3 DNA: TGTGCCAGCAAACAGGGAGGTACATACAATGAGCAGTTCTTC. This rearrangement joins TRBV2 to TRBJ2-1; the D call may be TRBD1 or TRBD2 (6 bases each). Trimming left V 7 bases short and J 4 bases short, with 14 bases between. Germline V gene lookup returns CDR1 SNHLY and CDR2 FYNNEI. The CDR3 covers 14 residues. Drawing the rest from reference TRBV2 and TRBJ2-1, the complete variable domain is EPEVTQTPSHQVTQMGQEVILRCVPISNHLYFYWYRQILGQKVEFLVSFYNNEISEKSEIFDDQFSVERPDGSNFTLKIRSTKLEDSAMYFCASKQGGTYNEQFFGPGTRLTVL.

This clonotype was observed a few times. The gene calls are TRBV28 and TRBJ1-2; D is perhaps TRBD1 (6 bases). CDR1 and CDR2 (germline): MDHEN, SYDVKM. The CDR3 sequence is 15 residues long. V lost 3 bases and J 13 bases, leaving 24 bases between the germline ends. The CDR3 region is CASSFRAGVPRTGTF. CDR3 sequence (DNA): TGTGCCAGCAGTTTTAGGGCAGGGGTACCCCGAACGGGCACCTTC.

This clonotype appeared many times. At one boundary the junction diverges from the germline segment, which might be a read error. The V call is TRBV28, the J call TRBJ2-1; D is possibly TRBD1 or TRBD2 (5 bases each). This CDR3 spans 14 amino acids. Germline-derived CDR1 and CDR2 are MDHEN and SYDVKM. The CDR3 DNA is TGTGCCAGCAGTCCCCCAGGGAGTTACAATAAGCAGTTCTTC. The encoded protein is CASSPPGSYNKQFF.

The table lists this clonotype with many counts. Here the CDR3 reads CASGAEDTDTQYF. The CDR3 DNA sequence: TGTGCCAGCGGGGCAGAGGACACAGATACGCAGTATTTT. The chain carries TRBV2 and TRBJ2-3; weak D call: TRBD1 (5 bases). The V and J ends lost 8 bases and 2 bases respectively, with 11 bases between them. The CDR3 has 13 amino acids. Germline V gene sequence: CDR1 SNHLY, CDR2 FYNNEI.

This rearrangement joins TRBV10-3 to TRBJ2-1; no reliable D call. This CDR3 has 13 residues. Germline CDR1 reads ENHRY; CDR2 reads SYGVKD. Trimming shortened V by 4 bases and J by 4 bases, and 8 bases separated the two germline ends. The CDR3 DNA reads as TGTGCCATCAGTGTTGCGGTTTACAATGAGCAGTTCTTC. Translating gives CAISVAVYNEQFF.

This clonotype was recorded once. V and J are TRBV29-1 and TRBJ2-1, with D maybe TRBD2 (5 bases). The germline CDR1 and CDR2 sequences are SQVTM and ANQGSEA. CDR3 size: 13 residues. Trimming removed 4 bases from V and 12 bases from J, with 19 bases in between. Here the CDR3 DNA reads TGCAGCGTTGCTCGTCCCGGCGAGGGTGGGCAGTTCTTC. As protein: CSVARPGEGGQFF.

This clonotype was detected many times. CDR3 residues: CASSYSTQDNEQFF. In DNA, the CDR3 is TGTGCCAGCAGTTACTCGACACAAGACAATGAGCAGTTCTTC. The chain has TRBV6-5 and TRBJ2-1, with D hard to call. V was pared by 0 bases and J by 5 bases, with 8 bases between. Germline lookup yields CDR1 MNHEY and CDR2 SVGAGI. CDR3 length equals 14 residues.

This clonotype was recorded a few times. The V gene is TRBV20-1, the J gene TRBJ2-4; 11 bases match TRBD2. Germline CDR1 and CDR2: DFQATT and SNEGSKA (reference sequence). This CDR3 contains 15 residues. V dropped 5 bases and J dropped 6; count of bases not matched to a gene: 9. The CDR3 DNA reads as TGCAGTGCTCCACCCCTAGCGGGGGGCGGAAACATTCAGTACTTC. Its protein product is CSAPPLAGGGNIQYF.

In its sample, this clonotype was seen many times. The chain couples TRBV28 to TRBJ2-2; D might be TRBD2 (6 bases). Looked up from germline, CDR1 is MDHEN and CDR2 is SYDVKM. The CDR3 totals 14 residues. V shed 4 bases and J shed 1 base, with 7 bases lying between them. The CDR3 is CASSSGENTGELFF. The CDR3 coding sequence is TGTGCCAGCAGTTCGGGGGAGAACACCGGGGAGCTGTTTTTT.

This chain uses TRBV5-1 with TRBJ1-2, with D hard to call. The V end was cut by 0 bases, the J end by 4 bases, with 13 bases between. This CDR3 is built from 15 residues. Per germline, CDR1 SGHRS and CDR2 YFSETQ. The chain's CDR3 is CASSLGRTPGYGYTF. CDR3 DNA sequence: TGCGCCAGCAGCTTGGGCCGAACTCCGGGCTATGGCTACACCTTC.

This clonotype showed up many times. V usage is TRBV15 and J usage is TRBJ1-1, with D possibly TRBD1 on 6 matching bases. The V gene lost 0 bases and the J gene lost 2 bases, with 16 bases spanning the gap. This CDR3 has 17 residues. The V gene's germline CDR1 is LNHNV and CDR2 YYDKDF (reference sequence). This chain's CDR3 is CATSRDRGGPRNTEAFF. CDR3 DNA sequence: TGTGCCACCAGCAGAGATCGGGGGGGGCCCAGAAACACTGAAGCTTTCTTT.